The 30 T cell receptor beta chains given below trace back to one sample, sequenced in a study of blood T cell repertoires in COVID-19. Produced via immunoSEQ multiplex PCR; TCRdb's table is partial and in-frame only. Of a few hundred thousand clones listed, around 93% are singletons. Sequencing used PBMCs or T cells enriched from blood (not recorded which). All receptors come from a human donor in a cohort exposed to, infected with or recovered from COVID-19 (not recorded which). The donor label of this sample is uncertain.

This sequence joins TRBV5-1 and TRBJ1-2, with 8 bases fitting TRBD1. This CDR3 comprises 13 residues. Trimming removed 3 bases from V and 8 bases from J; junction bases left unmatched: 6. CDR1 and CDR2 (germline): SGHRS, YFSETQ. DNA of the CDR3: TGCGCCAGCAGCTCCAGGGGGCTAGGCGGCTACACCTTC. Translating it yields CASSSRGLGGYTF.

CDR3 protein: CATTTGENTGELFF. DNA for the CDR3: TGTGCCACAACGACAGGGGAAAACACCGGGGAGCTGTTTTTT. This chain joins TRBV19 and TRBJ2-2; 8 nucleotides agree with TRBD1. CDR1 is LNHDA and CDR2 is SQIVND in the germline V gene (reference sequence). V lost 10 bases to trimming and J lost 2 bases; unmatched junction nucleotides: 6. The CDR3 extends over 14 amino acids. The whole variable domain, remainder taken from reference TRBV19 and TRBJ2-2, is DGGITQSPKYLFRKEGQNVTLSCEQNLNHDAMYWYRQDPGQGLRLIYYSQIVNDFQKGDIAEGYSVSREKKESFPLTVTSAQKNPTAFYLCATTTGENTGELFFGEGSRLTVL.

The chain recombines TRBV18 with TRBJ2-7; 9 nucleotides align to TRBD1. This CDR3 contains 16 residues. With V trimmed by 6 bases and J by 5 bases, 14 bases remained unmatched. CDR1 KGHSH and CDR2 LQKENI come from the germline V gene. The CDR3 DNA follows: TGTGCCAGCTCCTTCACAGGGGGCTTCTACACCGACGAGCAGTACTTC. It yields the protein CASSFTGGFYTDEQYF.

The chain is built from TRBV2 and TRBJ1-5; D unclear. There are 17 residues in the CDR3. CDR1 and CDR2 (germline): SNHLY, FYNNEI. V lost 10 bases to trimming and J lost 3 bases, with 25 bases between them. DNA for the CDR3: TGTGCCACTGCGGGCGGGGTGCCCTTTTCCGACAATCAGCCCCAGCATTTT. Its translation: CATAGGVPFSDNQPQHF.

This clone was found once. This chain connects TRBV28 to TRBJ1-2; D may be TRBD1 (6 bases). V gave up 6 bases and J gave up 9 bases, with 14 bases separating them. The CDR3 totals 12 residues. Germline CDR1 MDHEN, CDR2 SYDVKM. CDR3 sequence (DNA): TGTGCCAGCAGACCACAACAGGGCAGCTACACCTTC. Encoded protein: CASRPQQGSYTF.

The chain has TRBV5-5 and TRBJ2-7; TRBD2 is a possible D gene (5 bases). Germline CDR1 reads SGHKS; CDR2 reads YYEKEE (reference sequence). V was cut by 4 bases and J by 2 bases, with 16 bases left in between. This CDR3 contains 15 residues. DNA for the CDR3: TGTGCCAGCAGCAATGGGAGTCCAAGTACCTACGAGCAGTACTTC. This sequence encodes CASSNGSPSTYEQYF.

The rearrangement uses TRBV3-1 (or the pseudogene TRBV3-2) and TRBJ2-5; 7 bases agree with TRBD2. CDR1 is LGHDT, CDR2 YNNKEL, per germline (reference sequence). J gave up 5 bases and V 3 bases, and 6 bases lay outside the gene matches. The CDR3 is 14 residues long. Written as DNA, the CDR3 is TGTGCCAGCAGCCAGACCCCCGGGGGGGAGACCCAGTACTTC. It specifies CASSQTPGGETQYF.

This chain connects TRBV29-1 to TRBJ1-1, with 8 bases fitting TRBD1. The germline V gene encodes CDR1 SQVTM and CDR2 ANQGSEA. Trimming took 8 bases from V and 4 from J; bases not matched to a gene: 6. The CDR3 has 12 amino acids. The CDR3 DNA reads as TGCAGCTCACAAACAGGGGGCACTGAAGCTTTCTTT. The encoded protein is CSSQTGGTEAFF.

This clone occurred a few times. The genes are TRBV4-1 and TRBJ1-1; maybe TRBD1 (5 bases). The V gene's germline CDR1 is MGHRA and CDR2 YSYEKL. V lost 3 bases and J lost 13, with 15 bases in between. The CDR3 runs to 12 residues. CDR3 loop: CASSQPGRVRFF. The CDR3 nucleotides read TGCGCCAGCAGCCAGCCCGGCAGGGTACGTTTCTTT.

This chain connects TRBV7-9 to TRBJ2-1; no reliable D call. The germline V and J ends were trimmed by 11 bases and 9 bases, with 20 bases remaining between them. CDR1 is SEHNR and CDR2 is FQNEAQ in the germline V gene (reference sequence). This CDR3 is built from 13 residues. CDR3 protein: CAFPKQSPSEQFF. DNA for the CDR3: TGTGCCTTCCCCAAACAGTCCCCCAGTGAGCAGTTCTTC.

The chain recombines TRBV2 with TRBJ1-5, with 7 positions matching TRBD1. V lost 5 bases, J lost 7 bases, and 8 bases stayed unmatched. Germline CDR1 and CDR2: SNHLY and FYNNEI. The CDR3 contains 14 residues. Here the CDR3 DNA reads TGTGCCAGCAGTTTCGACAGGGTAGGACAGCCCCAGCATTTT. Its protein is CASSFDRVGQPQHF.

This chain joins TRBV30 and TRBJ2-3; D may be TRBD2 (5 bases). Deletions cut 4 bases from V and 4 bases from J, with 9 bases between. In germline, CDR1 is GTSNPN, CDR2 SVGIG (reference sequence). This CDR3 contains 12 residues. Here the CDR3 DNA reads TGTGCCTGGAAGGTTAGCGCAGATACGCAGTATTTT. Translating gives CAWKVSADTQYF. Supplemented by reference TRBV30 and TRBJ2-3, the full variable domain reads SQTIHQWPATLVQPVGSPLSLECTVEGTSNPNLYWYRQAAGRGLQLLFYSVGIGQISSEVPQNLSASRPQDRQFILSSKKLLLSDSGFYLCAWKVSADTQYFGPGTRLTVL.

This CDR3 reads CASSVAGGGALEQETQYF. The CDR3 nucleotides read TGTGCCAGCAGCGTAGCGGGCGGGGGGGCCTTGGAACAAGAGACCCAGTACTTC. The J gene is TRBJ2-5, the V gene TRBV9, with 9 bases that match TRBD2. V dropped 0 bases and J dropped 2; count of bases not matched to a gene: 11. Looked up from germline, CDR1 is SGDLS and CDR2 is YYNGEE. The CDR3 runs to 18 residues.

The rearrangement joins TRBV3-1 (or the pseudogene TRBV3-2) to TRBJ2-1; D is uncertain. CDR3 size: 14 residues. The germline gives CDR1 LGHDT, CDR2 YNNKEL (reference sequence). Trimming cost V 1 base and J 0 bases, with 4 bases left between them. The CDR3 nucleotides are TGTGCCAGCAGCCAAGCTAGCTCCTACAATGAGCAGTTCTTC. Its translation: CASSQASSYNEQFF.

The rearrangement joins TRBV2 to TRBJ2-5, with D possibly being TRBD1 (6 bases). The V and J ends lost 5 bases and 3 bases respectively, with 10 bases between them. The CDR3 runs 13 residues. Looked up from germline, CDR1 is SNHLY and CDR2 is FYNNEI. The CDR3 here is CASSQGPKETQYF. In DNA, the CDR3 is TGTGCCAGCAGTCAGGGGCCTAAAGAGACCCAGTACTTC.

This clone was observed a handful of times. This chain connects TRBV7-9 to TRBJ2-2; TRBD1 agrees at 9 bases. This CDR3 comprises 18 residues. Germline CDR1 SEHNR, CDR2 FQNEAQ (reference sequence). Losses at the gene ends were 8 bases for V and 1 base for J; bases not matched to a gene: 14. DNA for the CDR3: TGTGCCAGCGTATACCTCAACCGGGACAGGGTGAACACCGGGGAGCTGTTTTTT. Translated, it gives CASVYLNRDRVNTGELFF.

This clone was recorded once. The chain couples TRBV28 to TRBJ2-1; D is possibly TRBD1 (6 bases). The CDR3 sequence is 13 residues long. Trimming removed 5 bases from V and 7 bases from J, with 12 bases in between. Germline CDR1 reads MDHEN; CDR2 reads SYDVKM. The CDR3 region has the DNA TGTGCCAGCAGTCCGACAGGCGGAAATGAGCAGTTCTTC. It specifies CASSPTGGNEQFF.

The genes are TRBV30 and TRBJ2-7; TRBD1 matches 10 bases. The CDR3 is 15 residues long. The V gene's germline CDR1 is GTSNPN and CDR2 SVGIG (reference sequence). J lost 7 bases, V lost 0 bases, and 9 bases had no gene match. The CDR3, as DNA: TGTGCCTGGAGTGTAAGCGGGACAGGGGAGCAAGAGCAGTACTTC. Protein: CAWSVSGTGEQEQYF.

The CDR3 nucleotides are TGTGCCAGCACCACCACCACAGGGTTGAGGGAGCAGTACTTC. Translation: CASTTTTGLREQYF. This sequence joins TRBV25-1 and TRBJ2-7, with a tentative D call TRBD1 (6 bases). The ends were cut back, 7 bases at V and 7 bases at J, with 20 bases in the middle. The CDR3 is 14 residues long. In germline, CDR1 is MGHDK, CDR2 SYGVNS.

The genes are TRBV5-5 and TRBJ1-2; tentatively, D is TRBD1 (6 bases). The CDR3 spans 16 residues. Deletions cut 4 bases from V and 1 base from J, with 17 bases between. Germline V CDR1 and CDR2: SGHKS, YYEKEE (reference sequence). The CDR3 DNA reads as TGTGCCAGCAGCCCCCAACCGGGCAGGGGTAACTATGGCTACACCTTC. Residues: CASSPQPGRGNYGYTF.

The V and J genes are TRBV19 and TRBJ1-1, with D unresolved. Germline-derived CDR1 and CDR2 are LNHDA and SQIVND (reference sequence). The V end lost 2 bases, the J end lost 2 bases, and 12 bases lay between the germline ends. This CDR3 comprises 15 residues. CDR3 amino acids: CASSISGPRNTEAFF. CDR3 sequence (DNA): TGTGCCAGTAGTATAAGCGGCCCAAGAAACACTGAAGCTTTCTTT.

This chain links TRBV6-5 with TRBJ1-1; D is unresolved. V lost 5 bases to trimming and J lost 4 bases, with 17 bases between them. The CDR3 has 15 amino acids. The V gene's germline CDR1 is MNHEY and CDR2 SVGAGI. The CDR3 nucleotides are TGTGCCAGCAGTACCACCGAGGGTGGGAGCACTGAAGCTTTCTTT. The encoded protein is CASSTTEGGSTEAFF.

This clone was counted once. The J gene is TRBJ1-5, the V gene TRBV6-5, with a weak D call TRBD1 (6 bases). V lost 6 bases, J lost 2 bases, and 14 bases lay in between. The CDR3 consists of 15 residues. The germline V gene encodes CDR1 MNHEY and CDR2 SVGAGI. DNA of the CDR3: TGTGCCAGCAGATTACAGGGTACGGGCAATCAGCCCCAGCATTTT. It yields the protein CASRLQGTGNQPQHF.

This chain uses TRBV19 with TRBJ1-2, with D possibly TRBD1 on 5 matching bases. Germline CDR1 and CDR2: LNHDA and SQIVND (reference sequence). This CDR3 contains 13 residues. Trimming pared 6 bases from V and 4 bases from J, leaving 12 bases between. The CDR3 reads CASRGGERYGYTF. CDR3 nucleotide sequence: TGTGCCAGTAGAGGAGGGGAACGCTATGGCTACACCTTC.

V gene TRBV30 combines with J gene TRBJ1-1; 7 nucleotides line up with TRBD1. CDR3 length: 14 residues. Germline values: CDR1 GTSNPN, CDR2 SVGIG (reference sequence). Trimming at V came to 3 bases and at J to 5 bases, leaving 9 bases not matched to a gene. The CDR3 coding sequence is TGTGCCTGGAGAACAGGGGCCGTTCATACTGAAGCTTTCTTT. It translates to CAWRTGAVHTEAFF. The complete variable domain, with remaining parts taken from reference TRBV30 and TRBJ1-1, reads SQTIHQWPATLVQPVGSPLSLECTVEGTSNPNLYWYRQAAGRGLQLLFYSVGIGQISSEVPQNLSASRPQDRQFILSSKKLLLSDSGFYLCAWRTGAVHTEAFFGQGTRLTVV.

The V gene is TRBV4-1, the J gene TRBJ1-1; D gene uncertain. This CDR3 has 15 amino acids. The V gene lost 0 bases and the J gene lost 1 base, with 9 bases spanning the gap. The germline V gene has CDR1 MGHRA and CDR2 YSYEKL. DNA of the CDR3: TGCGCCAGCAGCCAAGACCGGCGGGAGAACACTGAAGCTTTCTTT. Its translation is CASSQDRRENTEAFF.

V and J are TRBV30 and TRBJ2-1; 9 bases agree with TRBD2. This CDR3 contains 12 residues. V trimming: 8 bases; J trimming: 9 bases; junction bases outside the gene matches: 8. Per the germline V gene, CDR1 is GTSNPN and CDR2 is SVGIG (reference sequence). The CDR3 region has the DNA TGTGCCGGGACGCGGGGGGGCACTGAGCAGTTCTTC. This sequence encodes CAGTRGGTEQFF.

The chain combines TRBV14 with TRBJ2-1, with D hard to call. With 1 base removed from V and 3 bases from J, the gap between germline ends came to 10 bases. The germline CDR1 and CDR2 sequences are SGHDN and FVKESK. The CDR3 extends over 15 amino acids. The CDR3: CASSQVNRVYNEQFF. The CDR3 DNA is TGTGCCAGCAGCCAAGTGAACAGAGTCTACAATGAGCAGTTCTTC.

V usage is TRBV5-8 and J usage is TRBJ1-6; 10 bases align to TRBD1. This CDR3 is 18 amino acids long. The V gene end was trimmed by 0 bases and the J gene end by 9 bases; junction bases not matched to a gene: 12. Germline lookup yields CDR1 SGHTS and CDR2 YDEGEE. The CDR3, as DNA: TGTGCCAGCAGCTTGGGTGACAGGGGGCGCGTTTATCCTTCACCCCTCCACTTT. This gives the protein CASSLGDRGRVYPSPLHF.

V is TRBV6-2 or TRBV6-3 and J is TRBJ1-6; D remains ambiguous. The CDR3 extends over 12 amino acids. Trimming removed 5 bases from V and 7 bases from J, with 6 bases in between. Germline CDR1 MNHEY, CDR2 SVGEGT. CDR3 region: CASSRRNSPLHF. The DNA of the CDR3 is TGTGCCAGCAGTCGTCGGAATTCACCCCTCCACTTT.